This T cell receptor beta chain was recovered during a study of blood T cell repertoires in COVID-19. Study context: Sources were T cells, B-cell-depleted T cells, or PBMCs; the material itself was cDNA or gDNA.

The sample holds a few counts of this clone. The CDR3 loop spans 13 amino acids. V shed 5 bases, J shed 5 bases, and the junction held 5 bases outside the gene matches. Clones were read by immunoSEQ multiplex PCR, and TCRdb kept only the in-frame ones, dropping some. The repertoire holds about 280,000 clones, with 86% as singletons. This chain links TRBV12-3 or TRBV12-4 with TRBJ2-5; 7 bases line up with TRBD1. This TCR came from a woman in her twenties or thirties who had recovered from COVID-19. Sample: peripheral blood. For the CDR3, the DNA is TGTGCCAGCAGTCGACAGGGCGGGGAGACCCAGTACTTC. Translation gives CASSRQGGETQYF.